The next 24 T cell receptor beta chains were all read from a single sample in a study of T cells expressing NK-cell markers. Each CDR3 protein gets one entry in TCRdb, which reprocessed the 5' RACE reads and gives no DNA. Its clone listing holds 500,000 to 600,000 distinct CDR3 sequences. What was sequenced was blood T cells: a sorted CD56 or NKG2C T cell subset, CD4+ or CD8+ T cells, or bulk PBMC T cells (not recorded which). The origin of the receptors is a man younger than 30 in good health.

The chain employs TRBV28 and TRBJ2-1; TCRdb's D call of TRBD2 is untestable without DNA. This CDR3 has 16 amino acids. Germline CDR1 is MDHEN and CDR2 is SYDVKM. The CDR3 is CASSSLSSGLDNQQFF.

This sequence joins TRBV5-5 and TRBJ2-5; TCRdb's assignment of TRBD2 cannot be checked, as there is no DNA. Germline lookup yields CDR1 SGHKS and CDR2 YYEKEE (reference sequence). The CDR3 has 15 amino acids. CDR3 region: CASSQEDYSEETQYF.

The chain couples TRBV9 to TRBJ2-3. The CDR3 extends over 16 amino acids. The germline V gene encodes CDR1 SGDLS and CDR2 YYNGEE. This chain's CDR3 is CASSVGSRTPTDTQYF.

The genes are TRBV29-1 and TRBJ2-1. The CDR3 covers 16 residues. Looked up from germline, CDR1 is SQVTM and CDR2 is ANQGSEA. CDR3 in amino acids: CSVEVLGAGVYNEQFF.

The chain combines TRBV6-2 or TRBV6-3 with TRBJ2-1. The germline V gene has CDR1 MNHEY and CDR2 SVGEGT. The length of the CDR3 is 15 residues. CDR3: CASSYEAGWYNEQFF.

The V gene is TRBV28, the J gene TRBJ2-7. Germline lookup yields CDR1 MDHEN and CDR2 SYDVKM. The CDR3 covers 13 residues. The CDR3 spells CASTSINSYEQYF.

CDR3 sequence: CASSLGGHEKLFF. The V gene is TRBV11-2, the J gene TRBJ1-4; the TCRdb call, TRBD1, lacks DNA for checking. This CDR3 contains 13 residues. Germline CDR1 reads SGHAT; CDR2 reads FQNNGV.

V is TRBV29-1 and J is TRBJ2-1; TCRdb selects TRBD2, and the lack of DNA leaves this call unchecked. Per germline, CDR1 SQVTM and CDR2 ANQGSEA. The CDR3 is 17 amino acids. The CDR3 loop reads CSVLLAGGTASYNEQFF.

The CDR3 is CAISESGQAGSYEQYF. The V gene is TRBV10-3, the J gene TRBJ2-7; TCRdb selects TRBD2, and the lack of DNA leaves this call unchecked. CDR1 and CDR2 from the germline V gene are ENHRY and SYGVKD. The CDR3 has 16 residues.

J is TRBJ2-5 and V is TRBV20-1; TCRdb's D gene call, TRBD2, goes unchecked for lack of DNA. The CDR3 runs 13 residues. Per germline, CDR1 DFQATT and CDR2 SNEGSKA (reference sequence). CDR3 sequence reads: CSARRDFQETQYF.

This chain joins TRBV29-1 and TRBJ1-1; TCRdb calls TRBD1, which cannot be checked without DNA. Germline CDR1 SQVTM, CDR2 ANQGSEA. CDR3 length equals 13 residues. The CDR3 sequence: CSVVVGANTEAFF. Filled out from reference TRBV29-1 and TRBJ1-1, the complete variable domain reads SAVISQKPSRDICQRGTSLTIQCQVDSQVTMMFWYRQQPGQSLTLIATANQGSEATYESGFVIDKFPISRPNLTFSTLTVSNMSPEDSSIYLCSVVVGANTEAFFGQGTRLTVV.

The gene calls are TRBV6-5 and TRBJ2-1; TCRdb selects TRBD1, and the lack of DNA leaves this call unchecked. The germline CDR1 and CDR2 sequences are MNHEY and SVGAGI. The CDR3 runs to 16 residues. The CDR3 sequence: CASRTTPGQGTDEQFF.

The CDR3: CASNLGVVGTEAFF. This sequence joins TRBV28 and TRBJ1-1; checking the TCRdb D call of TRBD1 is not possible without DNA. The CDR3 is 14 amino acids. CDR1 is MDHEN and CDR2 is SYDVKM in the germline V gene. Looking up the rest from reference TRBV28 and TRBJ1-1 gives the full variable domain: DVKVTQSSRYLVKRTGEKVFLECVQDMDHENMFWYRQDPGLGLRLIYFSYDVKMKEKGDIPEGYSVSREKKERFSLILESASTNQTSMYLCASNLGVVGTEAFFGQGTRLTVV.

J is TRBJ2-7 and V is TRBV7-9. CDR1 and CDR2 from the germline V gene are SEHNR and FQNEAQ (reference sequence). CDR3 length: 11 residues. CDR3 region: CASSLAGDKDF.

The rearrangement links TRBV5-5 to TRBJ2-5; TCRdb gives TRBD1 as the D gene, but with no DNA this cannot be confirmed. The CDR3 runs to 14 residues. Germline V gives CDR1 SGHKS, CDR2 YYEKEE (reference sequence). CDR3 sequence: CASSLMDRQETQYF. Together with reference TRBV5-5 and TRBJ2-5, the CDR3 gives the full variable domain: DAGVTQSPTHLIKTRGQQVTLRCSPISGHKSVSWYQQVLGQGPQFIFQYYEKEERGRGNFPDRFSARQFPNYSSELNVNALLLGDSALYLCASSLMDRQETQYFGPGTRLLVL.

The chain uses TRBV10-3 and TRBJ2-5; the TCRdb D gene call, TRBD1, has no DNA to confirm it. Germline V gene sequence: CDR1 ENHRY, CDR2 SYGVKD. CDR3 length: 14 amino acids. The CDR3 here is CAISDSRTQETQYF.

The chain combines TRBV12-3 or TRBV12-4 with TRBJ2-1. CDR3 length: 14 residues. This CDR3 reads CASSFEVSYNEQFF.

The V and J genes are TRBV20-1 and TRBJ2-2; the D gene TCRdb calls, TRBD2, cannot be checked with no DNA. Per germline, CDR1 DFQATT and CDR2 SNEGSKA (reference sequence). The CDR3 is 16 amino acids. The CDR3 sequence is CSARDHEGFRPGELFF.

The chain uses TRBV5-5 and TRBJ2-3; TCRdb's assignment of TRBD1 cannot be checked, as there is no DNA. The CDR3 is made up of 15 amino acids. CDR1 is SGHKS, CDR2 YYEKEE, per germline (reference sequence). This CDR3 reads CASSWDRDSTDTQYF.

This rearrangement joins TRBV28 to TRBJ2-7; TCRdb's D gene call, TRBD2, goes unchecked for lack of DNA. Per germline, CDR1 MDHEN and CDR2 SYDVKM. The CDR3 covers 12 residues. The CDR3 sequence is CASGAGPYEQYF. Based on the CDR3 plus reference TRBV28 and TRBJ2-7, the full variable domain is DVKVTQSSRYLVKRTGEKVFLECVQDMDHENMFWYRQDPGLGLRLIYFSYDVKMKEKGDIPEGYSVSREKKERFSLILESASTNQTSMYLCASGAGPYEQYFGPGTRLTVT.

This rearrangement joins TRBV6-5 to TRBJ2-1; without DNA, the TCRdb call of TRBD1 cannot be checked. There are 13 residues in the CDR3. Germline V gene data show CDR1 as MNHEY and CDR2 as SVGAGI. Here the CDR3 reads CASSYGPPNEQFF.

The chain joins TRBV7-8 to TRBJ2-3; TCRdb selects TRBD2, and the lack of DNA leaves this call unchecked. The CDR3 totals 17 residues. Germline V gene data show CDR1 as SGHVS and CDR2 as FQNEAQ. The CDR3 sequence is CASSLALGSGSTDTQYF.

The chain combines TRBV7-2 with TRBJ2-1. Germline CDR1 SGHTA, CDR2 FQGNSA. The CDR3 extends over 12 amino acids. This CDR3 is CASSRNRDEQFF.

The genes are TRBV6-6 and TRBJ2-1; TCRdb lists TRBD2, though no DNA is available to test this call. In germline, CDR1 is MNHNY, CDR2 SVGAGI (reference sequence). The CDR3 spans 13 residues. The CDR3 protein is CASTRTRNNEQFF.